The source of this TCR beta chain is a study of identical twins. Regarding this clonotype: The antigen is undetermined.

Trimming at V came to 7 bases and at J to 4 bases, leaving 7 bases not matched to a gene. This CDR3 contains 14 residues. Germline CDR1 reads MDHEN; CDR2 reads SYDVKM. From the 5' RACE reads, TCRdb called clonotypes with MiXCR, one entry per CDR3 protein. The sample has roughly 630,000 distinct CDR3 sequences, just over 7% seen once; the top ten hold about 1.5%. General study points: Part of the zero-insertion signal could reflect confounding by invariant MAIT and iNKT cells.

These data were also filed under a second study, of yellow fever vaccine responses in identical twins.

The receptor comes from a woman under 30 in good health. Material for sequencing was PBMCs. The chain is built from TRBV28 and TRBJ2-1; the match to TRBD1 covers 7 bases. The CDR3 coding sequence is TGTGCCAGCATGGGGCCAGGGGGATACAATGAGCAGTTCTTC. Translation: CASMGPGGYNEQFF.